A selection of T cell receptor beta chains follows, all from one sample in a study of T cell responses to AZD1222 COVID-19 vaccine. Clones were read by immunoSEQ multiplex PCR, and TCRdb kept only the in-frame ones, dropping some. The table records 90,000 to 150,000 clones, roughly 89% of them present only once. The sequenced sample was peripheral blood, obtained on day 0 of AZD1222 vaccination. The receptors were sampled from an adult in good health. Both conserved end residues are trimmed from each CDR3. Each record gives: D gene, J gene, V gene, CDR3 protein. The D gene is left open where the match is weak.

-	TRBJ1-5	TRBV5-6	ASSRVYSNQPQH
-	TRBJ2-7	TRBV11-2	ASSPERYEQY
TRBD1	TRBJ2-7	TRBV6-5	AGSGTGSSYEQY
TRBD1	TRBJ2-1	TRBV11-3	ASSPRLGQGIHNEQF
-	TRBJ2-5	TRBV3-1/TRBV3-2	ASSHGEATQY
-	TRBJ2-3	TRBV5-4	ASSGAGARRDTQY
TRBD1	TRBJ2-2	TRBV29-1	SVERAGGRTGELF
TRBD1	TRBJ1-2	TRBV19	ASSRQGVNYGYT
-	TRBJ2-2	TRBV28	ASSPYPNTGELF
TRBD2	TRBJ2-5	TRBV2	ASSEGLAGQQETQY
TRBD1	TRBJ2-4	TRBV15	ATSSPRRGLENIQY
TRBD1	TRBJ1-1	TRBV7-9	ASSSWDGQGNTEAF
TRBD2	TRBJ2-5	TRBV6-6	ASSQGLAGVGETQY
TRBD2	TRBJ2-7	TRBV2	ASSTGGGLSYEQY
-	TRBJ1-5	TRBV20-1	SARGNQPQH
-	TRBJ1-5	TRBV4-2	ASSRGYGGDQPQH
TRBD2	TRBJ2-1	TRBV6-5	ASSRGLVNEQF
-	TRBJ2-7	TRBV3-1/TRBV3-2	ASSQGPGAIYEQY
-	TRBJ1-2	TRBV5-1	ASSSNSPEIHGYT
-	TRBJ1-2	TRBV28	ASSWELRQVLDGYT
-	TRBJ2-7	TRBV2	ASSDRGLASYEQY
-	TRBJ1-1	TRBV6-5	ASSSRDSGYY
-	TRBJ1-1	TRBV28	ASSLRNTEAF
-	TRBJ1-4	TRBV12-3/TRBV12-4	ASRTSDLKLF
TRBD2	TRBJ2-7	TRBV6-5	ASSYSAGGHYEQY
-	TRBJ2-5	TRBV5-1	ASKRDTQETQY
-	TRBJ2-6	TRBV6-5	ASSYEGAGANVLT
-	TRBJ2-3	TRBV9	ASSARKGDSTDTQY
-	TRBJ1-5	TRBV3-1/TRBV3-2	ASSQDTTSAQH
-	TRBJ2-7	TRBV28	ASSLPQTRGLTYEQY
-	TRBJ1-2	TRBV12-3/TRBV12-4	ASSFASSGYT
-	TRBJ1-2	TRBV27	ASSFRGGAHGYT
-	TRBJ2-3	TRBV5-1	ASSLDWDTQY
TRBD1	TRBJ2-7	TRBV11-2	ASSLVPIEGTASSYEQY
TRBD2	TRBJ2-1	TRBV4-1	ASSQGLAGLSYNEQF
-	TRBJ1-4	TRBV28	ASSLGGTGNEKLF
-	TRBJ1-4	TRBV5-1	ASSLGFQGRFATNEKLF
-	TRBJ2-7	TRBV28	ASSPGAGQSYEQY
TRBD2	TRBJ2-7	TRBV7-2	ASSFLGRGEQY
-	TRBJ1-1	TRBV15	ATSRAARTNTEAF
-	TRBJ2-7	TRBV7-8	ASSYPPGGQKLYEQY
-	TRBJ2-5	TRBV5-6	ASSLVEETQY
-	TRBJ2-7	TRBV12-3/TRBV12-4	ASSPGPWEQY
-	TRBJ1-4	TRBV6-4	ASSEESGALNEKLF
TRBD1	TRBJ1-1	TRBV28	ASSSSGTANTEAF
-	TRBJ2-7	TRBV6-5	ASSYQPGLTSYEQY
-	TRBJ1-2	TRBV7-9	ASSAMDPQLDGYT
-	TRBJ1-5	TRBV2	ASSYREQPQH
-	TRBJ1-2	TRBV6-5	ASSYDAYGYT
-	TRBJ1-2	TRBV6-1	ASSEVLTGSYGYT
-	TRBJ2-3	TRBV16	ASSQFGRQGTDTQY
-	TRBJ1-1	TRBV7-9	ASSSNVGMSREAF
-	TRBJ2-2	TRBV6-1	ASSEQGFNTGELF
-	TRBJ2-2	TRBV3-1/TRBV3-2	ASSRGAVTGELF
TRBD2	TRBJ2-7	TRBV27	ASSQTGLTYLYEQY
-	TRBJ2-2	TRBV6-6	ASSQRDFAGELF
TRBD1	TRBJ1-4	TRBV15	ATSRQGAREKLF
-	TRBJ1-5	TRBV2	ASSASWGPQH
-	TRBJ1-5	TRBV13	ASSLRRGAGVHSNQPQH